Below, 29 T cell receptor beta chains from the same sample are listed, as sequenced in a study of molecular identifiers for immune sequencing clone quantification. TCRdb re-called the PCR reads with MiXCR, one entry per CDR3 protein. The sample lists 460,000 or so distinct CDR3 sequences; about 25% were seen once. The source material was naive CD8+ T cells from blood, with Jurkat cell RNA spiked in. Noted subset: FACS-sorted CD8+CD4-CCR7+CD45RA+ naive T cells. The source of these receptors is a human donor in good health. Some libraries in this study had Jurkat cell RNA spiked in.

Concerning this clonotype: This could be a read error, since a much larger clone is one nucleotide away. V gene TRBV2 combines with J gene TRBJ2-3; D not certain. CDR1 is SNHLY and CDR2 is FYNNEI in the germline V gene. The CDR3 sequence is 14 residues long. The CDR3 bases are TGTGCCTTCCCAGGTCTGCGCTTGGCAGATATGCAGTATTTT. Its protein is CAFPGLRLADMQYF. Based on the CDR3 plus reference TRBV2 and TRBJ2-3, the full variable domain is EPEVTQTPSHQVTQMGQEVILRCVPISNHLYFYWYRQILGQKVEFLVSFYNNEISEKSEIFDDQFSVERPDGSNFTLKIRSTKLEDSAMYFCAFPGLRLADMQYFGPGTRLTVL.

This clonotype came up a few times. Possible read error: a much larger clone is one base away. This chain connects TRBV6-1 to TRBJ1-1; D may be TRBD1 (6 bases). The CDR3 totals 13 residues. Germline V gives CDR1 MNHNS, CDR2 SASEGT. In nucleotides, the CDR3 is TGTGGCAGCAACCTCCGGGGGCGGACTGAAGCTTTCTTT. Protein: CGSNLRGRTEAFF.

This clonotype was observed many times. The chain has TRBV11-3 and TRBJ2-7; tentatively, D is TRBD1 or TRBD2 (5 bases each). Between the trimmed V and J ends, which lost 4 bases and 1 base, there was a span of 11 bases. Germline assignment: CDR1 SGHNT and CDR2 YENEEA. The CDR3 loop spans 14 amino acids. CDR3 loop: CASSSRDGSYEQYF. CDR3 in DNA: TGTGCCAGCAGCTCCCGGGACGGTTCCTACGAGCAGTACTTC. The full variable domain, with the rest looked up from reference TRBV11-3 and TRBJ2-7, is EAGVVQSPRYKIIEKKQPVAFWCNPISGHNTLYWYLQNLGQGPELLIRYENEEAVDDSQLPKDRFSAERLKGVDSTLKIQPAELGDSAVYLCASSSRDGSYEQYFGPGTRLTVT.

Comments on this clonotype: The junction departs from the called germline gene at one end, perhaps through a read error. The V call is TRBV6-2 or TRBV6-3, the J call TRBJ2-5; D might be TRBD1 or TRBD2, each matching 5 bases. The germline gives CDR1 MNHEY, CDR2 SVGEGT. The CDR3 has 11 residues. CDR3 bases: TGTGCCAGCAGTTTGGGACCGACCCAGTCCTTC. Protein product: CASSLGPTQSF.

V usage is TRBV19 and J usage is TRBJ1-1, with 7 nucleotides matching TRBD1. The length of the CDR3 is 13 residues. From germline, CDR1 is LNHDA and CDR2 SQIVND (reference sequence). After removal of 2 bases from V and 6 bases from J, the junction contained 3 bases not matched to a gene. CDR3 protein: CASSIQGGSEAFF. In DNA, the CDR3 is TGTGCCAGTAGTATACAGGGGGGATCTGAAGCTTTCTTT.

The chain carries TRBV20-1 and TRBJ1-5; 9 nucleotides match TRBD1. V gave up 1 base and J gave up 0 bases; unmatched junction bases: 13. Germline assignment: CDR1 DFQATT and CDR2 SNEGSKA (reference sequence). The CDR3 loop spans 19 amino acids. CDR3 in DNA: TGCAGTGCTAGAGCATATACGGAACAGGGGGCTTCTAGCAATCAGCCCCAGCATTTT. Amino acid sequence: CSARAYTEQGASSNQPQHF.

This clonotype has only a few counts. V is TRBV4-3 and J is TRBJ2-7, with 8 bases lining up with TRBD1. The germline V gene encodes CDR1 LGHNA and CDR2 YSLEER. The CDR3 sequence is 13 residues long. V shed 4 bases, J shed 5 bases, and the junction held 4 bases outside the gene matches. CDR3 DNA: TGCGCCAGCAGCCGGGACAGGTATGACGAGCAGTACTTC. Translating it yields CASSRDRYDEQYF.

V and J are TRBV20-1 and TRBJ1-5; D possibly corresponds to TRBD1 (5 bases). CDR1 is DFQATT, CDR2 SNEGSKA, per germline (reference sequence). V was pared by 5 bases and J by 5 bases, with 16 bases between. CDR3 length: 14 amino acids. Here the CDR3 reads CSAPTQGRYQPQHF. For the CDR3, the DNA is TGCAGTGCTCCGACCCAGGGAAGGTATCAGCCCCAGCATTTT.

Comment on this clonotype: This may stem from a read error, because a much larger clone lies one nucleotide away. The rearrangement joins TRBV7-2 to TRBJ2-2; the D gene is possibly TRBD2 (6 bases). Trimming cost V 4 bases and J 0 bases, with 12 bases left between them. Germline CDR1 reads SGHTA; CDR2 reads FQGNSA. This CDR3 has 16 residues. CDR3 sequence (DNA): TGTGCCAGCAGCTCCGGGGACTGTTCGAACACCGGGGAGCTGTTTTTT. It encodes CASSSGDCSNTGELFF.

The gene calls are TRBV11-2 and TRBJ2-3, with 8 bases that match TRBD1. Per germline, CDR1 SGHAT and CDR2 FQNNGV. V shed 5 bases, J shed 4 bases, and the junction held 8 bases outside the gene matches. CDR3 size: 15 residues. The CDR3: CASSPPGGESDTQYF. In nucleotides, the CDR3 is TGTGCCAGCAGCCCTCCAGGGGGCGAGTCAGATACGCAGTATTTT.

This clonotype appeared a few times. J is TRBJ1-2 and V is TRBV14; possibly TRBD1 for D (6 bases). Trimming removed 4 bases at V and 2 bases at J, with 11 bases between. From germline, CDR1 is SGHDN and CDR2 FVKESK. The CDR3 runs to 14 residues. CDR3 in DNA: TGTGCCAGCAGCCCCAGACAGGCAAACTATGGCTACACCTTC. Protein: CASSPRQANYGYTF.

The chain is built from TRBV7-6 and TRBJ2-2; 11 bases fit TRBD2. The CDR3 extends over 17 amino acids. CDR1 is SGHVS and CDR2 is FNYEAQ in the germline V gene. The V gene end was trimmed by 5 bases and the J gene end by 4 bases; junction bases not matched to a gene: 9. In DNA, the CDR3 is TGTGCCAGCAGCCCCGTTAGCGGGGGGGCCCGCACCGGGGAGCTGTTTTTT. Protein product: CASSPVSGGARTGELFF.

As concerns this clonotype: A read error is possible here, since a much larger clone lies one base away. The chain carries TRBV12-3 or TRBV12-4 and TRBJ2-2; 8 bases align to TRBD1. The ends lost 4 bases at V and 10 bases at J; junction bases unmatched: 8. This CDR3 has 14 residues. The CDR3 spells CASSSRTGPEELFF. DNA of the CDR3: TGTGCCAGCAGTTCGCGGACAGGGCCAGAGGAGCTGTTTTTT.

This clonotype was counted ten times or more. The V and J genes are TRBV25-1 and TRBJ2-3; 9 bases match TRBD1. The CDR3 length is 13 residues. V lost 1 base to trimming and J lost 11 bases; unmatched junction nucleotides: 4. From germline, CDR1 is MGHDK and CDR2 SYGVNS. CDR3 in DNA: TGTGCCAGCAGTGAATTAACAGGGGGCGAGCAGTATTTT. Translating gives CASSELTGGEQYF.

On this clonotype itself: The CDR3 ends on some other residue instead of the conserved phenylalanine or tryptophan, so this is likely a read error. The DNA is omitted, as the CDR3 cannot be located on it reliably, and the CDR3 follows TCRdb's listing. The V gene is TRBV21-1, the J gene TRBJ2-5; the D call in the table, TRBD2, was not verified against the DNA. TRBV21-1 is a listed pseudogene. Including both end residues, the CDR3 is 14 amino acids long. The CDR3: CASSDSSSSPAGGS.

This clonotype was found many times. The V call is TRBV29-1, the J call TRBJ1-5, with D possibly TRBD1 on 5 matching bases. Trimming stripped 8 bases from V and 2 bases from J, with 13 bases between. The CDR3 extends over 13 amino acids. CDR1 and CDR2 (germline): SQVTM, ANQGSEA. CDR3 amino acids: CSIRGGGNQPQHF. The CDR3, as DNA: TGCAGCATTCGGGGGGGGGGCAATCAGCCCCAGCATTTT.

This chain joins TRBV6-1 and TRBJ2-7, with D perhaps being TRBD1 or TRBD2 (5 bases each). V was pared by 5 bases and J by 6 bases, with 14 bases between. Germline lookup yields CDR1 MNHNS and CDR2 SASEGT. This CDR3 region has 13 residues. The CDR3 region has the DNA TGTGCCAGCAGTCGGGACCCCGCGGCCGAGCAGTACTTC. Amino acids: CASSRDPAAEQYF.

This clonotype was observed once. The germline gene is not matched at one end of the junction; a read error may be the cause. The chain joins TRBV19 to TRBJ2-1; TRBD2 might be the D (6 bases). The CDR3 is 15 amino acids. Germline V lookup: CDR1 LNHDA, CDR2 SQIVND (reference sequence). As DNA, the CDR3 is TGTGCCGGTAGTATGGCGGGACGGTCCCCCAATGAGCAGTTCTTC. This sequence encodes CAGSMAGRSPNEQFF.

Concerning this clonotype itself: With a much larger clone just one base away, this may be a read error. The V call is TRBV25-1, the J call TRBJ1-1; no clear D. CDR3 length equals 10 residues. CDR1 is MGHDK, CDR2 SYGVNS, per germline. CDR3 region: CASSGGEALF. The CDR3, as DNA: TGTGCCAGCAGTGGAGGTGAAGCTCTCTTT.

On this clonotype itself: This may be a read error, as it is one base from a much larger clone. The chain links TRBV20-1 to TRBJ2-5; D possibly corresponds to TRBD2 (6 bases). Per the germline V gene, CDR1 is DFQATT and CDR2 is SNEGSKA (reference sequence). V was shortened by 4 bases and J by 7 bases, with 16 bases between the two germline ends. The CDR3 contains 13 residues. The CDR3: CSAILADWGTQYF. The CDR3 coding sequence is TGCAGTGCTATACTAGCAGACTGGGGGACCCAGTACTTC.

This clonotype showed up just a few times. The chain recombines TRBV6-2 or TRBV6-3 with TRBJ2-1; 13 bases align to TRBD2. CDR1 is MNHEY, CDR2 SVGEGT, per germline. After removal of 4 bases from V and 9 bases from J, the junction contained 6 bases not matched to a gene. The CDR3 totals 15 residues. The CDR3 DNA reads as TGTGCCAGCAGTTTGACTAGCGGGAGGTTTATTGAGCAGTTCTTC. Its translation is CASSLTSGRFIEQFF.

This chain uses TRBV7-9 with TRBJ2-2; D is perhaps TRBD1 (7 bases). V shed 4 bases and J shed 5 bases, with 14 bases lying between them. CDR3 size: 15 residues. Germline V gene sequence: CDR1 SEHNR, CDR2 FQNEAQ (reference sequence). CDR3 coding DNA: TGTGCCAGCAGCTACCACAGGGGAGGTACCGGGGAGCTGTTTTTT. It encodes CASSYHRGGTGELFF.

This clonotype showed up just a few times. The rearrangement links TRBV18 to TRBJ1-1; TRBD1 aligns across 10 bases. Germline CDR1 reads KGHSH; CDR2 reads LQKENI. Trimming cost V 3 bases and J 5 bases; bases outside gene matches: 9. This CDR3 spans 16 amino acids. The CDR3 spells CASSPLPDRGLTEAFF. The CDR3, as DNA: TGTGCCAGCTCACCTTTACCTGACAGGGGGCTGACTGAAGCTTTCTTT.

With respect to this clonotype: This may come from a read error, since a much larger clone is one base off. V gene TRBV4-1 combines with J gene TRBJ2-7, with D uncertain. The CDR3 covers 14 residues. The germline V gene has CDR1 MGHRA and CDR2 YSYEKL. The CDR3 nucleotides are TGCGCCCGCAGCCAAGAGGTCAGGTCCTACGAGCAGTACTTC. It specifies CARSQEVRSYEQYF.

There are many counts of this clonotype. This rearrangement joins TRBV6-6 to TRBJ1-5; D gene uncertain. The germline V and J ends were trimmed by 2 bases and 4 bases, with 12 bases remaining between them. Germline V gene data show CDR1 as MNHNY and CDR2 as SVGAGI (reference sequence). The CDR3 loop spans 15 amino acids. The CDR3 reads CASSYVSRKNQPQHF. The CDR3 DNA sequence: TGTGCCAGCAGTTACGTTAGTCGCAAAAATCAGCCCCAGCATTTT.

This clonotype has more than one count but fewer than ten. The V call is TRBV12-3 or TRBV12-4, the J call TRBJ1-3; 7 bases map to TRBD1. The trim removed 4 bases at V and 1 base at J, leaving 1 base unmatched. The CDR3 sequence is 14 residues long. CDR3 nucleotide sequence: TGTGCCAGCAGTTCGACAGGGTCTGGAAACACCATATATTTT. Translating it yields CASSSTGSGNTIYF.

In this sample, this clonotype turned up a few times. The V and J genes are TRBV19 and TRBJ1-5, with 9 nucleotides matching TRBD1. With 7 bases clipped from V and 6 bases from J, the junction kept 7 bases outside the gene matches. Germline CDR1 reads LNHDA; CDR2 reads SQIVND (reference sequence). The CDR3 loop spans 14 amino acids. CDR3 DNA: TGTGCCAGTACCCTACAGGGGGCAGGTCAGCCCCAGCATTTT. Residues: CASTLQGAGQPQHF. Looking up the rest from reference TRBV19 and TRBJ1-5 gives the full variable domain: DGGITQSPKYLFRKEGQNVTLSCEQNLNHDAMYWYRQDPGQGLRLIYYSQIVNDFQKGDIAEGYSVSREKKESFPLTVTSAQKNPTAFYLCASTLQGAGQPQHFGDGTRLSIL.

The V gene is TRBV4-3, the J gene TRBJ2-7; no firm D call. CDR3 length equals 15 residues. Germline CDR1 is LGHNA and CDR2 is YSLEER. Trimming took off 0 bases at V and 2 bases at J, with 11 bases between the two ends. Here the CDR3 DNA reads TGCGCCAGCAGCCAAGAACGACACAGAGCCTACGAGCAGTACTTC. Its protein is CASSQERHRAYEQYF.

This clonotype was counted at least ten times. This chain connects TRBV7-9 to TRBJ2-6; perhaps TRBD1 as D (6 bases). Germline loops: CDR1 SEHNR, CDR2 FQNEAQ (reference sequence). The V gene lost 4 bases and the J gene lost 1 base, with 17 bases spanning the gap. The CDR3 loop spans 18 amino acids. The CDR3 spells CASSSRGGGPSGANVLTF. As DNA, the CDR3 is TGTGCCAGCAGCTCCAGAGGGGGTGGCCCTTCTGGGGCCAACGTCCTGACTTTC. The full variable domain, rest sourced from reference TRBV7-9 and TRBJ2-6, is DTGVSQNPRHKITKRGQNVTFRCDPISEHNRLYWYRQTLGQGPEFLTYFQNEAQLEKSRLLSDRFSAERPKGSFSTLEIQRTEQGDSAMYLCASSSRGGGPSGANVLTFGAGSRLTVL.